This T cell receptor (beta chain) was observed in a study of T-cell reconstitution after alpha-beta-depleted transplantation in children (dated by TCRdb to 2016 to 2017). Regarding the complete study: The study quantitatively tracked T-cell immune reconstitution after TCRalphabeta/CD19-depleted allogeneic hematopoietic cell transplantation in children using TCR repertoire profiling.

Study-wide findings and limitations: Hyperexpanded clone frequencies declined over subsequent months; after one year, T-cell counts and TCRbeta diversity were mostly attributed to newly produced T cells. In some patients, the high TCRbeta diversity seen at day 60 was put down to recipient T cells and intrathymic progenitors that had survived conditioning. Apparently early alphabetaT-cell count recovery about two months after transplant reportedly relied on only several hundred rapidly expanded clones derived from non-depleted graft cells.

The trim is 0 bases for V and 5 bases for J, with a gap of 12 bases between the germline ends. Taken from cysteine to phenylalanine, the CDR3 has 15 residues. Of the read, only the CDR3 DNA is kept; its 45 bases are in frame from base 1. The germline V gene specifies SGHRS as CDR1 and YFSETQ as CDR2. Comments on this clonotype: It has no known antigen specificity. Nothing much larger sits one base from this clone, and base qualities are not available.

The library was produced with PCR. These reads were obtained on an Illumina HiSeq 2500. To normalize quantification of the TCRbeta repertoire, the TCR libraries were built with molecular barcoding that relied on unique molecular identifiers. TCRdb took the public reads, trimmed them with fastp at Q25, ran MiXCR for clone calling and kept in-frame beta chains. Rows merge per CDR3 protein into single entries with the most common DNA and genes. In all, the sample holds 45,000 or so distinct CDR3 sequences, and under 60% of those were seen once. The biggest ten clones account for 30% to 40% of the sample. What the treatment or condition label conveys for this sample: allogeneic hematopoietic cell transplantation with graft depleted of TCRalphabeta T cells and CD19 B cells. The children who served as transplant recipients had been given grafts of TCRalphabeta/CD19-depleted allogeneic hematopoietic cells.

The input for sequencing was peripheral blood, taken before TCRalphabeta/CD19-depleted stem cell transplant. The sequence came from a boy younger than two with SCID, due to receive a stem cell transplant. The chain links TRBV5-1 with TRBJ1-5; no confident D gene assignment can be made. The CDR3 protein sequence reads: CASSLAPGHDQPQHF. DNA sequence: TGCGCCAGCAGCTTGGCCCCGGGTCACGATCAGCCCCAGCATTTT. Reference TRBV5-1 and TRBJ1-5 proteins supply the regions before and after the CDR3; the full variable domain is: KAGVTQTPRYLIKTRGQQVTLSCSPISGHRSVSWYQQTPGQGLQFLFEYFSETQRNKGNFPGRFSGRQFSNSRSEMNVSTLELGDSALYLCASSLAPGHDQPQHFGDGTRLSIL.